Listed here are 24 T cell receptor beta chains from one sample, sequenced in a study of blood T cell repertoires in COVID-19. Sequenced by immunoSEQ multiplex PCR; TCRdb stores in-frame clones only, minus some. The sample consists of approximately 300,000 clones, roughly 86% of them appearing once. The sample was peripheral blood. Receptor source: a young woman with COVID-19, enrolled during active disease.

CDR3 sequence reads: CASSGQIANYGYTF. The DNA of the CDR3 is TGTGCCAGTAGTGGGCAAATAGCTAACTATGGCTACACCTTC. This chain uses TRBV19 with TRBJ1-2; D not resolved. CDR3 length: 14 residues. CDR1 is LNHDA and CDR2 is SQIVND in the germline V gene (reference sequence). The V end was cut by 5 bases, the J end by 0 bases, with 10 bases between.

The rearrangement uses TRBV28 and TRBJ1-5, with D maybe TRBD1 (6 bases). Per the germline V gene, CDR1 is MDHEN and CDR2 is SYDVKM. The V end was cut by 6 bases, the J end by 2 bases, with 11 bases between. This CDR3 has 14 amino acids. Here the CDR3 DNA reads TGTGCCAGCAGGGGACAAACCGGCAATCAGCCCCAGCATTTT. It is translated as CASRGQTGNQPQHF. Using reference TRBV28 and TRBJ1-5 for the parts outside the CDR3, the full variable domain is DVKVTQSSRYLVKRTGEKVFLECVQDMDHENMFWYRQDPGLGLRLIYFSYDVKMKEKGDIPEGYSVSREKKERFSLILESASTNQTSMYLCASRGQTGNQPQHFGDGTRLSIL.

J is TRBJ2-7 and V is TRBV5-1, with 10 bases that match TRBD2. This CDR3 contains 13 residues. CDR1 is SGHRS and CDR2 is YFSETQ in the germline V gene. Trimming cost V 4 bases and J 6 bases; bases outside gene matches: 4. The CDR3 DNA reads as TGCGCCAGCAGCATATGGACTAGCGGCGAGCAGTACTTC. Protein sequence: CASSIWTSGEQYF.

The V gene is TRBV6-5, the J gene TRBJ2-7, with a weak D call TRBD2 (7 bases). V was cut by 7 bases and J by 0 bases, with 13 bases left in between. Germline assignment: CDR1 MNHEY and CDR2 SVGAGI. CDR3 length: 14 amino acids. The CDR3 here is CASTPGGHSYEQYF. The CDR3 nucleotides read TGTGCCAGCACCCCGGGGGGCCACTCCTACGAGCAGTACTTC.

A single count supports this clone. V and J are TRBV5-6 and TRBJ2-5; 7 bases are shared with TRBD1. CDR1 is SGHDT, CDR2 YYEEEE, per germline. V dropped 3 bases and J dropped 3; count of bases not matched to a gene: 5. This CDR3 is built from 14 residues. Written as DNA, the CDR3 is TGTGCCAGCAGCTCCACAGGGGTGGAAGAGACCCAGTACTTC. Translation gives CASSSTGVEETQYF.

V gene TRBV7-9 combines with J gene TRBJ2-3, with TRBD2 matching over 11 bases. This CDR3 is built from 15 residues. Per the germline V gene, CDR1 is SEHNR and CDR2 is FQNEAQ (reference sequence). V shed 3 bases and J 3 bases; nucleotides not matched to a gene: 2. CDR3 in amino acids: CASSFTSGRTDTQYF. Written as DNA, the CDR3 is TGTGCCAGCAGCTTCACTAGCGGGAGAACAGATACGCAGTATTTT.

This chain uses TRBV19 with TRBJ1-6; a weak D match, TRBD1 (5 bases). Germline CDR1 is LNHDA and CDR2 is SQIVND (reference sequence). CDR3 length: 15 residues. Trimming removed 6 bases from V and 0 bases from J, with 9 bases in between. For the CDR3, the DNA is TGTGCCAGTAGCGGGACTAGCTCCTATAATTCACCCCTCCACTTT. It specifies CASSGTSSYNSPLHF.

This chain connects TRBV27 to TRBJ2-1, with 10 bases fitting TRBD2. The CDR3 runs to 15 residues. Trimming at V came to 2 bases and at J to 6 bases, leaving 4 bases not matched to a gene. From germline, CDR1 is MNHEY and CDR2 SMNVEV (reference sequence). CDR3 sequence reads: CASSLGSSGSNEQFF. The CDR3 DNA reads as TGTGCCAGCAGTTTAGGGTCTAGCGGGAGCAATGAGCAGTTCTTC.

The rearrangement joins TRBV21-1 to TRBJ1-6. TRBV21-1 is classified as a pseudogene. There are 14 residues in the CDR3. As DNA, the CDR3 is TGTGCCAGCCGGAGGGGGGGTAAGCATTCACCCCTCCACTTT. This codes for CASRRGGKHSPLHF.

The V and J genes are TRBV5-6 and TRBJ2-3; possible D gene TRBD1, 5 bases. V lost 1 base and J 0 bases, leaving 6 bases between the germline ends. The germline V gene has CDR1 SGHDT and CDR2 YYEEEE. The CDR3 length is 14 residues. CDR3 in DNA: TGTGCCAGCAGCTTGCCAGGGAGCACAGATACGCAGTATTTT. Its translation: CASSLPGSTDTQYF.

The CDR3 is CASRLAGEQFF. CDR3 DNA: TGTGCTTCGAGGCTAGCGGGTGAGCAGTTCTTC. J is TRBJ2-1 and V is TRBV28; TRBD2 agrees at 8 bases. This CDR3 is 11 amino acids long. From germline, CDR1 is MDHEN and CDR2 SYDVKM.

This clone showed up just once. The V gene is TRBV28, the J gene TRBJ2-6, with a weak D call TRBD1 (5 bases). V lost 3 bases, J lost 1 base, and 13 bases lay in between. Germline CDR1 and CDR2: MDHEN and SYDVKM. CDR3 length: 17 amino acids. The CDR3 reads CASSFGRVLSGANVLTF. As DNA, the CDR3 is TGTGCCAGCAGTTTTGGCAGGGTCCTGTCTGGGGCCAACGTCCTGACTTTC.

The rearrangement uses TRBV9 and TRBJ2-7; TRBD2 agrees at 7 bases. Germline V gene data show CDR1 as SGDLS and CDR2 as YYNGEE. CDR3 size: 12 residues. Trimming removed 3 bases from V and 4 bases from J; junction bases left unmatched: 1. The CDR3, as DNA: TGTGCCAGCAGCGGCGGGGGATACGAGCAGTACTTC. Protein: CASSGGGYEQYF.

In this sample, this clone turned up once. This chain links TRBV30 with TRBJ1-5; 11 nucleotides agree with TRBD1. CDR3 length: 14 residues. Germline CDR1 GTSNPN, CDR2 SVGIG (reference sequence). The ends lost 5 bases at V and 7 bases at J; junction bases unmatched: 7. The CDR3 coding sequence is TGTGCCTGGGGGAAAGGGACAGGGGGGCAGCCCCAGCATTTT. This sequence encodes CAWGKGTGGQPQHF.

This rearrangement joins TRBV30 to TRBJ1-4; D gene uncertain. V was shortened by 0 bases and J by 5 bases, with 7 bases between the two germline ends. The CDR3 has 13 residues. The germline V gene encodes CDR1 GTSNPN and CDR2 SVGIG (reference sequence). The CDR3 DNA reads TGTGCCTGGAGTGTTTCCCCAAATGAAAAACTGTTTTTT. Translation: CAWSVSPNEKLFF.

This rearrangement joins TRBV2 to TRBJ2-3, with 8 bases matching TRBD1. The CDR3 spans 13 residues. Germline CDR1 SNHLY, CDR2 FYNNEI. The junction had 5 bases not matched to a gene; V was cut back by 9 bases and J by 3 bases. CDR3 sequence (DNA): TGTGCCAGGGACAGGGCAGGTACAGATACGCAGTATTTT. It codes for CARDRAGTDTQYF. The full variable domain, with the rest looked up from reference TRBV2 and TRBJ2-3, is EPEVTQTPSHQVTQMGQEVILRCVPISNHLYFYWYRQILGQKVEFLVSFYNNEISEKSEIFDDQFSVERPDGSNFTLKIRSTKLEDSAMYFCARDRAGTDTQYFGPGTRLTVL.

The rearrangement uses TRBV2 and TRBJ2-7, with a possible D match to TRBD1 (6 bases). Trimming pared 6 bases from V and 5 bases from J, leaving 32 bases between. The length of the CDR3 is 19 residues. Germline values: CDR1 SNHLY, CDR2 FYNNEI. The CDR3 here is CASSARSGPNRAPWNEQYF. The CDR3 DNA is TGTGCCAGCAGCGCCCGCTCGGGCCCTAACAGGGCCCCCTGGAACGAGCAGTACTTC.

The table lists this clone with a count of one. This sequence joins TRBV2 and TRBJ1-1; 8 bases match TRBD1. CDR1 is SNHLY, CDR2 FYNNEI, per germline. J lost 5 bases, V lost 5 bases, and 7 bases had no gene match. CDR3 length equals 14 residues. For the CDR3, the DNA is TGTGCCAGCAGTCGGACAGGGCGTCGGACTGAAGCTTTCTTT. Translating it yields CASSRTGRRTEAFF.

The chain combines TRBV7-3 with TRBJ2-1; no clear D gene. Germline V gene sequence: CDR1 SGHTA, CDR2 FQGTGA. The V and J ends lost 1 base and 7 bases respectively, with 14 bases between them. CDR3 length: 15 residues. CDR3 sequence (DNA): TGTGCCAGCAGCTTAATGGGCATCCCTCGGAATGAGCAGTTCTTC. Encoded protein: CASSLMGIPRNEQFF.

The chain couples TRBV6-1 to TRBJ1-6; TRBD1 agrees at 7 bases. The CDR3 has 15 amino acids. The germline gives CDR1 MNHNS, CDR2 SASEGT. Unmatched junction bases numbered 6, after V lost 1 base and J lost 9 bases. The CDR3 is CASSEGTGRFSPLHF. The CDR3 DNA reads TGTGCCAGCAGTGAAGGGACAGGTCGTTTTTCACCCCTCCACTTT.

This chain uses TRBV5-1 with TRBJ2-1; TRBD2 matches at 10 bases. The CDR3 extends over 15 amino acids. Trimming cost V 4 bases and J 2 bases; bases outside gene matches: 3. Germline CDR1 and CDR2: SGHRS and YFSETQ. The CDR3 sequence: CASSRTSGTYNEQFF. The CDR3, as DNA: TGCGCCAGCAGCCGGACTAGCGGCACCTACAATGAGCAGTTCTTC.

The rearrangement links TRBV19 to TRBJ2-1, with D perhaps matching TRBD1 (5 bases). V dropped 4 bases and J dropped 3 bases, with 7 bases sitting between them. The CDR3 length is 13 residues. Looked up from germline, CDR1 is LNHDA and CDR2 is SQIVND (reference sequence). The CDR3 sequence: CASSSRGYNEQFF. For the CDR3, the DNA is TGTGCCAGTAGTAGTAGGGGCTACAATGAGCAGTTCTTC.

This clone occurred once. The chain's CDR3 is CASSRDSSYEQYF. The DNA of the CDR3 is TGTGCCAGCAGTCGGGACAGCTCCTACGAGCAGTACTTC. The chain uses TRBV7-9 and TRBJ2-7; 7 nucleotides line up with TRBD1. Trimming took 6 bases from V and 0 from J; bases not matched to a gene: 2. The CDR3 contains 13 residues. Germline CDR1 SEHNR, CDR2 FQNEAQ (reference sequence).

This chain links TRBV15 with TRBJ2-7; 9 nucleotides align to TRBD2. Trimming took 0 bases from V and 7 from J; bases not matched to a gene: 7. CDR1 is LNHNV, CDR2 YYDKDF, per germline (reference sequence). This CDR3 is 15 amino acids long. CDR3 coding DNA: TGTGCCACCAGCAGAGATAGGCTAGCGGGGTGGGAGCAGTACTTC. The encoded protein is CATSRDRLAGWEQYF.